One TCR beta chain is described in this entry. Its antigen is not identified. The germline V and J ends were trimmed by 3 bases and 4 bases, with 19 bases remaining between them. The CDR3 runs 17 residues. The germline gives CDR1 KGHSH, CDR2 LQKENI. Autoimmune disease history or systemic immunosuppression was exclusionary. The data are from a study of OX40 agonist ivuxolimab in advanced cancers. Study results and caveats: It was not determined which antigens were specifically recognized by the peripheral T cells that had undergone clonal expansion.

The table came from immunoSEQ multiplex PCR; TCRdb's copy has only in-frame clones and leaves some out. Altogether about 56,000 clones are present, 83% being singletons, with the ten largest covering about 3.1%. This material consisted of CD4+ or CD8+ T cells sorted from blood, taken in a trial of the OX40 agonist ivuxolimab. The sequence derives from an adult with an advanced solid tumor such as melanoma, head and neck, liver or kidney cancer. The chain is built from TRBV18 and TRBJ1-3, with no clear D. The CDR3 DNA is TGTGCCAGCTCACCTGTAAAAACCACTCGGACGGGAAACACCATATATTTT. Translation gives CASSPVKTTRTGNTIYF.